This is a list of T cell receptor beta chains from one sample in a study of a mutant IDH1 vaccine in newly diagnosed glioma. Their antigens are not known. Assay: immunoSEQ multiplex PCR; the TCRdb copy retains only in-frame clones and omits some. The sample consists of about 60,000 clones, about nine tenths of them appearing once. The source material was PBMCs, sampled from a glioma patient whose treatment included an IDH1 peptide vaccine. These receptor sequences come from a middle-aged man with glioma. The CDR3 runs from the conserved cysteine through the conserved F or W. The D gene is left open where the match is weak. Clone size is not always given. Where it is, it says once, few, many or a class for expanded clones.

abundance: -
v_gene: TRBV7-2
d_gene: -
j_gene: TRBJ1-4
CDR3nt: TGTGCCAGCAGCTTCCCTCTTGAAAAACTGTTTTTT
CDR3aa: CASSFPLEKLFF

abundance: -
v_gene: TRBV29-1
d_gene: -
j_gene: TRBJ2-3
CDR3nt: TGCAGCCCGGCGCCTTACTTCACAGATACGCAGTATTTT
CDR3aa: CSPAPYFTDTQYF

abundance: once
v_gene: TRBV4-2
d_gene: -
j_gene: TRBJ1-3
CDR3nt: TGTGCCAGCAGCCCCCCGGGCCGCTCTGGAAACACCATATATTTT
CDR3aa: CASSPPGRSGNTIYF

abundance: -
v_gene: TRBV6-6
d_gene: -
j_gene: TRBJ1-3
CDR3nt: TGTGCCAGCAGTTACTACGCAGGGTCTGGAAACACCATATATTTT
CDR3aa: CASSYYAGSGNTIYF

abundance: -
v_gene: TRBV4-1
d_gene: -
j_gene: TRBJ1-5
CDR3nt: TGCGCCAGCAGCCAAGGAAGATCGTATAGCAATCAGCCCCAGCATTTT
CDR3aa: CASSQGRSYSNQPQHF

abundance: -
v_gene: TRBV18
d_gene: TRBD2
j_gene: TRBJ2-1
CDR3nt: TGTGCCAGCTCACGTTGGCAGCGGGAGGGATACAATGAGCAGTTCTTC
CDR3aa: CASSRWQREGYNEQFF

abundance: -
v_gene: TRBV12-5
d_gene: -
j_gene: TRBJ1-5
CDR3nt: TGTGCTAGTGGTTGTACGACTACAGTCAATCAGCCCCAGCATTTT
CDR3aa: CASGCTTTVNQPQHF

abundance: -
v_gene: TRBV4-3
d_gene: TRBD1
j_gene: TRBJ2-7
CDR3nt: TGCGCCAGCACCCCACCGAGGGACAGGCGTCCCTTGGGGTACTACGAGCAGTACTTC
CDR3aa: CASTPPRDRRPLGYYEQYF

abundance: -
v_gene: TRBV10-3
d_gene: -
j_gene: TRBJ2-1
CDR3nt: TGTGCCATCAGTGAGTTGGGAAATGAGCAGTTCTTC
CDR3aa: CAISELGNEQFF

abundance: -
v_gene: TRBV5-1
d_gene: TRBD1
j_gene: TRBJ2-7
CDR3nt: TGCGCCAGCAGCTTGGCCCAAGACAGGGGGTACGAGCAGTACTTC
CDR3aa: CASSLAQDRGYEQYF

abundance: few
v_gene: TRBV15
d_gene: -
j_gene: TRBJ1-2
CDR3nt: TGTGCCACCAGCAGGACAGGCTATGGCTACACCTTC
CDR3aa: CATSRTGYGYTF

abundance: -
v_gene: TRBV6-1
d_gene: -
j_gene: TRBJ2-1
CDR3nt: TGTGCCAGCAGTGAAGCCCATGACAGGGAGGATGAGCAGTTCTTC
CDR3aa: CASSEAHDREDEQFF

abundance: once
v_gene: TRBV7-2
d_gene: TRBD1
j_gene: TRBJ2-7
CDR3nt: TGTGCCAGCAGCTTCACAGGGGGCGACAAACGGTTTCACTTC
CDR3aa: CASSFTGGDKRFHF

abundance: once
v_gene: TRBV5-6
d_gene: -
j_gene: TRBJ1-5
CDR3nt: TGTGCCAGCAGCTTGGCTAGGGTTAGGGGCTACAATCAGCCCCAGCATTTT
CDR3aa: CASSLARVRGYNQPQHF

abundance: -
v_gene: TRBV6-5
d_gene: TRBD1
j_gene: TRBJ1-3
CDR3nt: TGTGCCAGCAGAACAGGGGGCTCTGGAAACACCATATATTTT
CDR3aa: CASRTGGSGNTIYF

abundance: -
v_gene: TRBV6-5
d_gene: -
j_gene: TRBJ1-1
CDR3nt: TGTGCCAGCAGACTACAGGGTGGGAACACTGAAGCTTTCTTT
CDR3aa: CASRLQGGNTEAFF

abundance: -
v_gene: TRBV7-9
d_gene: -
j_gene: TRBJ2-2
CDR3nt: TGTGCCAGCAGTTTTCCACGGGGGAGAAATACGAACACCGGGGAGCTGTTTTTT
CDR3aa: CASSFPRGRNTNTGELFF

abundance: few
v_gene: TRBV7-2
d_gene: -
j_gene: TRBJ2-3
CDR3nt: TGTGCCAGCAGCTTAGTGAGGTGGGAAGATACGCAGTATTTT
CDR3aa: CASSLVRWEDTQYF

abundance: -
v_gene: TRBV4-3
d_gene: -
j_gene: TRBJ2-7
CDR3nt: TGCGCCAGCAGCCAAGATCTGGGGAACCCCTCCTACGAGCAGTACTTC
CDR3aa: CASSQDLGNPSYEQYF

abundance: -
v_gene: TRBV4-1
d_gene: -
j_gene: TRBJ1-5
CDR3nt: TGCGCCAGCAGCCAAGATAATTCGGGGGTCCGTAGCAATCAGCCCCAGCATTTT
CDR3aa: CASSQDNSGVRSNQPQHF

abundance: -
v_gene: TRBV7-2
d_gene: TRBD1
j_gene: TRBJ1-1
CDR3nt: TGTGCCAGCAGCTTTGGGACAGTTGAAGCTTTCTTT
CDR3aa: CASSFGTVEAFF